This T cell receptor (beta chain) was recovered during a study of cytomegalovirus exposure and HLA in healthy donors. With 60 Vbeta and 13 Jbeta primers, the PCR was carried out. Produced via immunoSEQ multiplex PCR; TCRdb's table is partial and in-frame only. The sample data list tens of thousands of clones. The CDR3 consists of 15 residues. V was pared by 1 base and J by 1 base, with 8 bases between. Germline CDR1 and CDR2: MNHNS and SASEGT. The rearrangement links TRBV6-1 to TRBJ1-5; D not resolved. Sequencing was carried out using PBMCs. This sequence was found in a female donor in good health and CMV-seropositive. The CDR3 nucleotides are TGTGCCAGCAGTGAAGAGGAGAGGAGCAATCAGCCCCAGCATTTT. Translated, it gives CASSEEERSNQPQHF.